A single sample gave rise to the 15 T cell receptor beta chains below, sequenced in a study of regulatory T cells in long-lasting Graves disease. Described time point: newly diagnosed GD, antithyroid drugs for less than 3 months. PBMC RNA served as the TCR library source. Building the TCR beta libraries relied on iRepertoire HTBI primers, and CDR3 regions underwent Arm-PCR. Via MiXCR, TCRdb re-called the multiplex PCR reads, giving one row per CDR3 protein. The sample carries about 430,000 distinct CDR3 sequences, roughly 15% recorded once. This sample also belongs to another study, concerning T cells in Graves' hyperthyroidism and ophthalmopathy.

The material was peripheral blood mononuclear cells (PBMCs), obtained at new diagnosis, from a patient treated with antithyroid drugs. The receptors derive from a woman aged 40 to 50 with Graves disease.

This clonotype was observed at least ten times. The chain couples TRBV12-5 to TRBJ2-2, with D unclear. Germline V lookup: CDR1 LGHNT, CDR2 FRNRAP. The V and J ends lost 1 base and 6 bases respectively, with 6 bases between them. The CDR3 has 13 amino acids. CDR3 bases: TGTGCTAGTGGTTTGGGAGTCTCCGGGGAGCTGTTTTTT. This gives the protein CASGLGVSGELFF.

This clonotype appeared many times. The chain uses TRBV11-2 and TRBJ2-1; TRBD2 is a possible D gene (5 bases). The V end was cut by 3 bases, the J end by 1 base, with 10 bases between. Germline V gives CDR1 SGHAT, CDR2 FQNNGV. CDR3 length equals 15 residues. This CDR3 is CASSFTGFSYNEQFF. The CDR3 DNA sequence: TGTGCCAGCAGCTTCACGGGATTTTCCTACAATGAGCAGTTCTTC.

The rearrangement uses TRBV4-2 and TRBJ2-7; D unresolved. The germline V gene has CDR1 LGHNA and CDR2 YNFKEQ. The CDR3 runs 17 residues. Trimming removed 4 bases from V and 2 bases from J, with 21 bases in between. CDR3 sequence: CASSPHGDRDSAYEQYF. In nucleotides, the CDR3 is TGTGCCAGCAGCCCCCATGGTGATCGAGACTCCGCCTACGAGCAGTACTTC.

The J gene is TRBJ2-7, the V gene TRBV4-1, with D perhaps being TRBD1 or TRBD2 (5 bases each). The CDR3 has 15 residues. Trimming took off 1 base at V and 6 bases at J, with 16 bases between the two ends. Germline CDR1 and CDR2: MGHRA and YSYEKL. The CDR3 DNA reads TGCGCCAGCAGCCAAGTCCACACTCAGGGAGCCGAGCAGTACTTC. Protein product: CASSQVHTQGAEQYF.

On this clonotype itself: A read error may produce the germline difference seen at one junction end. The rearrangement links TRBV11-3 to TRBJ1-1; TRBD1 is a possible D gene (5 bases). The CDR3 runs to 14 residues. Germline loops: CDR1 SGHNT, CDR2 YENEEA. CDR3 protein: CASSLDAGVTEASF. The CDR3 DNA reads TGTGCCAGCAGCTTAGATGCGGGGGTGACTGAAGCTTCCTTT.

This clonotype was found many times. The rearrangement joins TRBV24-1 to TRBJ2-3; the D gene is possibly TRBD2 (5 bases). The CDR3 has 14 amino acids. The V gene's germline CDR1 is KGHDR and CDR2 SFDVKD. Trimming took 5 bases from V and 4 from J, leaving 12 bases between them. The CDR3 here is CATSVGESADTQYF. The CDR3 DNA reads as TGTGCCACCAGTGTTGGGGAGTCTGCAGATACGCAGTATTTT.

As concerns this clonotype: With a far larger clone one base away, a read error is the likely cause. The chain is built from TRBV11-3 and TRBJ2-3, with D perhaps matching TRBD1 (6 bases). The J call is doubtful: the DNA matches TRBJ2-5 better. Germline lookup yields CDR1 SGHNT and CDR2 YENEEA. This CDR3 region has 12 residues. The DNA of the CDR3 is TGTGCCAGCCCACCACAGGGAAAGACCCAGTACTTC. Translating it yields CASPPQGKTQYF.

This clonotype showed up many times. The gene calls are TRBV2 and TRBJ2-1, with 7 bases aligning to TRBD1. The germline gives CDR1 SNHLY, CDR2 FYNNEI. This CDR3 spans 11 amino acids. The J segment lost 7 bases and the V segment lost 6 bases, leaving 0 bases of the junction unmatched. Here the CDR3 DNA reads TGTGCCAGCAGCAGGGGGAATGAGCAGTTCTTC. As protein: CASSRGNEQFF.

This clonotype appeared many times. The chain has TRBV7-9 and TRBJ2-3; D gene unclear. Germline V gene lookup returns CDR1 SEHNR and CDR2 FQNEAQ (reference sequence). This CDR3 is built from 13 residues. V dropped 1 base and J dropped 0 bases, with 2 bases sitting between them. CDR3 in amino acids: CASSLGSTDTQYF. The CDR3 DNA follows: TGTGCCAGCAGCTTAGGCAGCACAGATACGCAGTATTTT.

This clonotype was seen ten or more times. The rearrangement joins TRBV12-3 or TRBV12-4 to TRBJ2-5, with 7 positions matching TRBD2. There are 13 residues in the CDR3. V shed 6 bases and J 3 bases; nucleotides not matched to a gene: 4. CDR3 bases: TGTGCCAGCAGGCGGGAGAACGAAGAGACCCAGTACTTC. As protein: CASRRENEETQYF.

The V and J genes are TRBV19 and TRBJ2-3, with TRBD2 matching over 7 bases. The J segment lost 6 bases and the V segment lost 5 bases, leaving 23 bases of the junction unmatched. From germline, CDR1 is LNHDA and CDR2 SQIVND (reference sequence). The CDR3 runs 19 residues. In DNA form, the CDR3 reads TGTGCCAGTAGTGCCGTCGTGTGGACCACTAGCGAATGGGACGATACGCAGTATTTT. This gives the protein CASSAVVWTTSEWDDTQYF.

This clonotype was picked up many times. The CDR3 loop is CASSSRTAYGYTF. The CDR3 DNA reads as TGTGCCAGCAGTAGTCGGACAGCCTATGGCTACACCTTC. The V and J genes are TRBV28 and TRBJ1-2; possibly TRBD1 for D (6 bases). The CDR3 is 13 amino acids. V was pared by 5 bases and J by 4 bases, with 11 bases between. The germline CDR1 and CDR2 sequences are MDHEN and SYDVKM.

Ten or more counts support this clonotype. The rearrangement joins TRBV9 to TRBJ2-3; 8 bases are a match to TRBD2. V was pared by 0 bases and J by 4 bases, with 4 bases of the junction left unmatched. Germline-derived CDR1 and CDR2 are SGDLS and YYNGEE. This CDR3 has 15 residues. CDR3: CASSVGSGRSDTQYF. Written as DNA, the CDR3 is TGTGCCAGCAGCGTAGGGAGCGGGAGATCAGATACGCAGTATTTT.

The V call is TRBV6-1, the J call TRBJ2-7, with D possibly TRBD2 on 6 matching bases. The V end was cut by 6 bases, the J end by 7 bases, with 25 bases between. CDR1 is MNHNS and CDR2 is SASEGT in the germline V gene. CDR3 length: 16 residues. CDR3 bases: TGTGCCAGCAGGCGGACGGGGACGGAGGGTCCGGGGGAGCAGTACTTC. Its protein product is CASRRTGTEGPGEQYF.

This clonotype was recorded at least ten times. V is TRBV5-8 and J is TRBJ1-1; D is ambiguous. The CDR3 is 12 amino acids. The germline V and J ends were trimmed by 4 bases and 7 bases, with 11 bases remaining between them. Germline V gene data show CDR1 as SGHTS and CDR2 as YDEGEE. The DNA for the CDR3 is TGTGCCAGCAGCCTTATGGTGGGTGAAGCTTTCTTT. Translation: CASSLMVGEAFF.